This paragraph reports one T cell receptor (beta chain). Antigen unknown. The study ran its PCR with 60 Vbeta and 13 Jbeta primers. TCRdb's table, derived via immunoSEQ multiplex PCR, lists solely in-frame clones and lacks some. The sample yields 60,000 to 80,000 clones, 70% to 75% seen once. The CDR3 has 16 residues. The V gene end was trimmed by 5 bases and the J gene end by 0 bases; junction bases not matched to a gene: 7. Germline lookup yields CDR1 MGHDK and CDR2 SYGVNS. The data are from a study of cytomegalovirus exposure and HLA in healthy donors. Whole-study results and caveats: There were under 200 TCR beta chains listed as cytomegalovirus-associated. Both high specificity and high sensitivity reportedly marked the classifier's diagnosis of cytomegalovirus status.

The chain recombines TRBV25-1 with TRBJ1-2; 9 bases map to TRBD1. The source material was PBMCs. The TCR was taken from a woman aged 25 to 39 in good health and CMV-seronegative. The CDR3 protein is CASSRTGAPANYGYTF. The CDR3 DNA is TGTGCCAGCAGTAGGACAGGGGCCCCTGCTAACTATGGCTACACCTTC.